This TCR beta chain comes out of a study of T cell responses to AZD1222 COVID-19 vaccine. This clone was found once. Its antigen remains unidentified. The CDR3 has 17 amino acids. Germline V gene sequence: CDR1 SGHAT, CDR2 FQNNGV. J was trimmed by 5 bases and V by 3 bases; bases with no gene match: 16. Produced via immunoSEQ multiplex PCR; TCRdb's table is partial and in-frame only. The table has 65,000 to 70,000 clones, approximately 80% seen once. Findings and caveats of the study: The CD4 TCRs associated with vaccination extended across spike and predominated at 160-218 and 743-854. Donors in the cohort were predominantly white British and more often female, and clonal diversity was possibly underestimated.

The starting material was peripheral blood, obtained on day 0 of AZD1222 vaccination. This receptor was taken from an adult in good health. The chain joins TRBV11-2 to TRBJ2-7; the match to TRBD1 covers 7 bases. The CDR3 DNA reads TGTGCCAGCAGCTTTAAAATAGCAGGGGGTTTAGGAAACGAGCAGTACTTC. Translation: CASSFKIAGGLGNEQYF.